The clone carrying this TCR beta chain was picked up a small number of times. What it recognizes is unknown. V shed 4 bases and J shed 3 bases, with 6 bases lying between them. The CDR3 is 12 amino acids. CDR1 SGHRS and CDR2 YFSETQ come from the germline V gene. 60 Vbeta and 13 Jbeta primers were used in PCR. Profiling relied on immunoSEQ multiplex PCR, and the TCRdb table lists in-frame clones only, not all of them. The data contain about 160,000 clones, approximately 71% of them singletons. This entry belongs to a study of cytomegalovirus exposure and HLA in healthy donors. Whole-study results and caveats: V- and J-gene trimming of TCR beta was linked (in a later analysis) to a missense DCLRE1C variant.

J is TRBJ2-3 and V is TRBV5-1; no clear D. The sample taken for sequencing was PBMCs. The clonotype comes from a man aged 50-59 years in good health and CMV-seronegative. CDR3: CASSAETDTQYF. CDR3 in DNA: TGCGCCAGCAGCGCCGAGACAGATACGCAGTATTTT.